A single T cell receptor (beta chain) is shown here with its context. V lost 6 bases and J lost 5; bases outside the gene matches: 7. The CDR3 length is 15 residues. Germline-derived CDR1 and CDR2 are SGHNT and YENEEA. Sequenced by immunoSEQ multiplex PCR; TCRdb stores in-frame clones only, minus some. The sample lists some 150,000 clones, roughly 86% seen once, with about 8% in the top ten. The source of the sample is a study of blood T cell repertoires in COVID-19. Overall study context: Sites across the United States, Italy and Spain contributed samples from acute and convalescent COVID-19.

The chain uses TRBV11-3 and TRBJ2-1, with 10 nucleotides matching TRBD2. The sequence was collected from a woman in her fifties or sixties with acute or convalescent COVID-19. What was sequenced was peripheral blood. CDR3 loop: CASSVAGGYNNEQFF. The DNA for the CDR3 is TGTGCCAGCAGTGTAGCGGGGGGCTATAACAATGAGCAGTTCTTC.